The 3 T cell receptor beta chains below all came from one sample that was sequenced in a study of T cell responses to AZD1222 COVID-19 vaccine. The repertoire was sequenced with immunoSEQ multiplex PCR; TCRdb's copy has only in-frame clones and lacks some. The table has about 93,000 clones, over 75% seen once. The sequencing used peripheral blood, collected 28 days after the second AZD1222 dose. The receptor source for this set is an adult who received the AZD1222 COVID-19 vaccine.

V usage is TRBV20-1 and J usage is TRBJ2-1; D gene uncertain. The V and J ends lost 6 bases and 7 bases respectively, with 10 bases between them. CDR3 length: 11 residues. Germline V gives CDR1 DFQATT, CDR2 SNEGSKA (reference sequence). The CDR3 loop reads CSATIRNEQFF. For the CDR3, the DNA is TGCAGTGCCACCATTAGGAATGAGCAGTTCTTC.

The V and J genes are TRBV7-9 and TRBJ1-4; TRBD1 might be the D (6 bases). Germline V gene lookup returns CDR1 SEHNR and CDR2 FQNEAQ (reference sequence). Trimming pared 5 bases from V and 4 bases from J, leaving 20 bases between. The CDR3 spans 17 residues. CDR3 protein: CASSDTGTSPGNEKLFF. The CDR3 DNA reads TGTGCCAGCAGCGACACCGGGACATCGCCGGGTAATGAAAAACTGTTTTTT.

The CDR3 nucleotides read TGCGCCAGCAGCTTCGAACAGGGGGGCCCCCCTAAGTACTTC. It translates to CASSFEQGGPPKYF. The V gene is TRBV5-1, the J gene TRBJ2-7; 8 bases are shared with TRBD1. Germline assignment: CDR1 SGHRS and CDR2 YFSETQ. The junction had 12 bases not matched to a gene; V was cut back by 2 bases and J by 11 bases. The CDR3 has 14 amino acids. The full variable domain, with the rest looked up from reference TRBV5-1 and TRBJ2-7, is KAGVTQTPRYLIKTRGQQVTLSCSPISGHRSVSWYQQTPGQGLQFLFEYFSETQRNKGNFPGRFSGRQFSNSRSEMNVSTLELGDSALYLCASSFEQGGPPKYFGPGTRLTVT.